The source of this T cell receptor (delta chain) is a study of human gamma delta and Vdelta1 T cells. The germline CDR1 and CDR2 sequences are TSWWSYY and QGS. The CDR3 is made up of 23 amino acids. The germline V and J ends were trimmed by 4 bases and 3 bases, with 39 bases remaining between them. This clone was seen many times. TCRdb reapplied CATT to the PCR reads. The sample includes approximately 6,300 delta-chain clones, roughly a tenth of them seen just once. This chain links TRDV1 with TRDJ1; D is perhaps TRDD2 (5 bases). The origin of this receptor is a human donor in good health. Material: naive CD27+ Vdelta1 gamma-delta T cells from blood. The chain's CDR3 is CALGVVISLSIRRRSDRSDKLIF. CDR3 DNA sequence: TGTGCTCTTGGGGTCGTGATTTCCTTGTCGATCCGCCGTCGTTCTGATCGATCCGATAAACTCATCTTT.